These 32 T cell receptor beta chains share one sample of origin, sequenced in a study of cytomegalovirus exposure and HLA in healthy donors. PCR employed 60 Vbeta and 13 Jbeta primers. The data were produced by immunoSEQ multiplex PCR, yet TCRdb's version contains in-frame clones alone and is incomplete. The sample lists nearly 200,000 clones, over 65% occurring once. The sample consisted of PBMCs. These receptor sequences come from a boy younger than 10 in good health and CMV-seronegative.

This chain uses TRBV27 with TRBJ1-4, with no clear D. CDR1 MNHEY and CDR2 SMNVEV come from the germline V gene (reference sequence). The germline V and J ends were trimmed by 5 bases and 7 bases, with 20 bases remaining between them. The CDR3 runs to 16 residues. The CDR3 DNA reads TGTGCCAGCAGTCCCTCATTGGACCCTCGGGGTGAAAAACTGTTTTTT. This codes for CASSPSLDPRGEKLFF.

This sequence joins TRBV6-1 and TRBJ1-1; D call uncertain. Trimming pared 7 bases from V and 4 bases from J, leaving 19 bases between. CDR1 and CDR2 (germline): MNHNS, SASEGT. CDR3 size: 15 residues. DNA for the CDR3: TGTGCCAGCAACGGAGGGTCAGTCCGGTTCACTGAAGCTTTCTTT. Amino acids: CASNGGSVRFTEAFF.

The rearrangement uses TRBV7-6 and TRBJ2-7; 10 bases match TRBD1. V gave up 2 bases and J gave up 5 bases; unmatched junction bases: 6. This CDR3 spans 15 amino acids. Germline lookup yields CDR1 SGHVS and CDR2 FNYEAQ. The CDR3 sequence: CASSLYSGTGDEQYF. CDR3 DNA sequence: TGTGCCAGCAGCTTATATTCAGGGACAGGGGACGAGCAGTACTTC.

The chain is built from TRBV6-4 and TRBJ2-1; TRBD2 aligns across 8 bases. Per germline, CDR1 MRHNA and CDR2 SNTAGT. Trimming at V came to 0 bases and at J to 4 bases, leaving 11 bases not matched to a gene. The CDR3 is 18 amino acids. CDR3 sequence: CASSDSFYRGGGYNEQFF. The DNA of the CDR3 is TGTGCCAGCAGTGACTCGTTCTATCGTGGCGGGGGGTACAATGAGCAGTTCTTC.

The chain carries TRBV2 and TRBJ1-1, with D unresolved. Germline CDR1 and CDR2: SNHLY and FYNNEI. The V gene lost 7 bases and the J gene lost 0 bases, with 9 bases spanning the gap. This CDR3 contains 13 residues. The CDR3 bases are TGTGCCAGCACGGGAGGTATGAACACTGAAGCTTTCTTT. Translating gives CASTGGMNTEAFF.

V and J are TRBV5-6 and TRBJ1-2; a weak D match, TRBD1 (5 bases). This CDR3 region has 18 residues. The V gene lost 0 bases and the J gene lost 0 bases, with 18 bases spanning the gap. From germline, CDR1 is SGHDT and CDR2 YYEEEE. DNA of the CDR3: TGTGCCAGCAGCTTGGGAGGCGGAGGGGATGGGACTAACTATGGCTACACCTTC. Translated: CASSLGGGGDGTNYGYTF.

This rearrangement joins TRBV9 to TRBJ1-1, with D unresolved. The CDR3 covers 15 residues. Trimming removed 0 bases at V and 1 base at J, with 10 bases between. CDR1 and CDR2 (germline): SGDLS, YYNGEE. DNA of the CDR3: TGTGCCAGCAGCGTAGGAGGCAGCCAGAACACTGAAGCTTTCTTT. This sequence encodes CASSVGGSQNTEAFF.

The gene calls are TRBV6-6 and TRBJ1-5, with D possibly being TRBD1 (6 bases). V lost 6 bases to trimming and J lost 0 bases, with 6 bases between them. CDR3 size: 13 residues. The germline CDR1 and CDR2 sequences are MNHNY and SVGAGI (reference sequence). CDR3 in amino acids: CASSRGSNQPQHF. CDR3 nucleotides: TGTGCCAGCAGCAGGGGTAGCAATCAGCCCCAGCATTTT.

This clone was detected a few times. This chain joins TRBV6-6 and TRBJ2-7; D is possibly TRBD1 (6 bases). Germline CDR1 MNHNY, CDR2 SVGAGI (reference sequence). The V and J ends lost 10 bases and 5 bases respectively, with 18 bases between them. This CDR3 has 13 amino acids. CDR3 amino acids: CATQEGVADEQYF. The CDR3 DNA reads as TGTGCCACGCAAGAGGGGGTTGCGGACGAGCAGTACTTC.

J is TRBJ2-5 and V is TRBV6-4; 7 bases agree with TRBD2. The germline V gene has CDR1 MRHNA and CDR2 SNTAGT. This CDR3 has 15 residues. V gave up 4 bases and J gave up 2 bases; unmatched junction bases: 7. DNA for the CDR3: TGTGCCAGCAGTGCGATGGAGCGGGAACAAGAGACCCAGTACTTC. As protein: CASSAMEREQETQYF.

This clone was recorded once. The genes are TRBV29-1 and TRBJ1-1, with 7 bases identical to TRBD1. This CDR3 contains 15 residues. Looked up from germline, CDR1 is SQVTM and CDR2 is ANQGSEA. V trimming: 0 bases; J trimming: 5 bases; junction bases outside the gene matches: 9. CDR3 loop: CSVEDWVGGSTEAFF. CDR3 bases: TGCAGCGTTGAAGATTGGGTAGGGGGCAGTACTGAAGCTTTCTTT. The whole variable domain, remainder taken from reference TRBV29-1 and TRBJ1-1, is SAVISQKPSRDICQRGTSLTIQCQVDSQVTMMFWYRQQPGQSLTLIATANQGSEATYESGFVIDKFPISRPNLTFSTLTVSNMSPEDSSIYLCSVEDWVGGSTEAFFGQGTRLTVV.

This sequence joins TRBV4-1 and TRBJ2-2; 12 bases fit TRBD2. Trimming took 4 bases from V and 7 from J; bases not matched to a gene: 10. Germline values: CDR1 MGHRA, CDR2 YSYEKL. CDR3 size: 17 residues. CDR3 loop: CASSRGLAGPLDGELFF. CDR3 DNA: TGCGCCAGCAGCCGAGGACTAGCGGGGCCCCTGGACGGGGAGCTGTTTTTT.

The CDR3: CASSLGRPDTQYF. The CDR3, as DNA: TGTGCCAGCAGCTTGGGGCGGCCAGATACGCAGTATTTT. This chain joins TRBV5-6 and TRBJ2-3; unclear D gene. V was pared by 0 bases and J by 4 bases, with 6 bases between. The CDR3 totals 13 residues. Germline-derived CDR1 and CDR2 are SGHDT and YYEEEE.

In its sample, this clone was seen a few times. This chain links TRBV6-5 with TRBJ2-2, with 7 bases fitting TRBD2. Germline V gene sequence: CDR1 MNHEY, CDR2 SVGAGI. With V trimmed by 8 bases and J by 0 bases, 6 bases remained unmatched. The CDR3 extends over 15 amino acids. The CDR3 region is CASRILAANTGELFF. CDR3 DNA sequence: TGTGCCAGCCGGATCCTAGCGGCGAACACCGGGGAGCTGTTTTTT.

The chain joins TRBV6-1 to TRBJ2-7; 8 nucleotides agree with TRBD1. The CDR3 contains 16 residues. CDR1 is MNHNS and CDR2 is SASEGT in the germline V gene. The V and J ends lost 0 bases and 4 bases, in that order; junction bases with no gene match: 8. CDR3 DNA sequence: TGTGCCAGCAGTGAAGCGGCGACAGGGGCTCATTACGAGCAGTACTTC. Encoded protein: CASSEAATGAHYEQYF.

The rearrangement joins TRBV6-5 to TRBJ1-1, with unresolved D. The germline V gene has CDR1 MNHEY and CDR2 SVGAGI. CDR3 length: 13 residues. Trimming cost V 5 bases and J 0 bases, with 7 bases left between them. This CDR3 reads CASSPNMNTEAFF. The CDR3 DNA sequence: TGTGCCAGCAGTCCCAACATGAACACTGAAGCTTTCTTT.

The genes are TRBV16 and TRBJ1-1, with D perhaps TRBD1 (6 bases). V was pared by 0 bases and J by 3 bases, with 11 bases between. Germline assignment: CDR1 KGHSY and CDR2 FQNENV. This CDR3 is 15 amino acids long. CDR3 loop: CASSQSVGGHTEAFF. Written as DNA, the CDR3 is TGTGCCAGCAGCCAATCGGTCGGGGGGCACACTGAAGCTTTCTTT. The full variable domain, rest sourced from reference TRBV16 and TRBJ1-1, is GEEVAQTPKHLVRGEGQKAKLYCAPIKGHSYVFWYQQVLKNEFKFLISFQNENVFDETGMPKERFSAKCLPNSPCSLEIQATKLEDSAVYFCASSQSVGGHTEAFFGQGTRLTVV.

The V gene is TRBV6-1, the J gene TRBJ2-5, with 8 bases aligning to TRBD2. With the DNA end fitting TRBJ2-7 better, the J assignment may be wrong. This CDR3 has 13 residues. Germline loops: CDR1 MNHNS, CDR2 SASEGT. Here the CDR3 reads CASSLGSGDEQYF. The CDR3 DNA follows: TGTGCCAGCAGTTTGGGTAGCGGGGACGAGCAGTACTTC.

The CDR3 is CASSYVQGAAYEQYF. CDR3 DNA sequence: TGTGCCAGCAGCTACGTTCAGGGCGCAGCCTACGAGCAGTACTTC. The chain combines TRBV5-5 with TRBJ2-7; perhaps TRBD1 as D (5 bases). The length of the CDR3 is 15 residues. Germline CDR1 is SGHKS and CDR2 is YYEKEE (reference sequence). The V gene lost 3 bases and the J gene lost 2 bases, with 15 bases spanning the gap.

There are a few counts of this clone. This sequence joins TRBV7-2 and TRBJ2-7; no firm D call. CDR1 is SGHTA and CDR2 is FQGNSA in the germline V gene. The CDR3 length is 14 residues. V was shortened by 5 bases and J by 0 bases, with 11 bases between the two germline ends. CDR3 loop: CASSPHQDSYEQYF. The CDR3 DNA follows: TGTGCCAGCAGCCCCCATCAGGACTCCTACGAGCAGTACTTC.

The rearrangement uses TRBV21-1 and TRBJ1-2. TRBV21-1 constitutes a pseudogene. This CDR3 spans 16 amino acids. In nucleotides, the CDR3 is TGTGCCAGCAGCAAAGGGGGGAGGGGTTGGAAGGATGGCTACACCTTC. It encodes CASSKGGRGWKDGYTF.

Here the CDR3 DNA reads TGTGCCAGCAGTTTCTTTCCGGGACAGGCCTACGAGCAGTACTTC. This codes for CASSFFPGQAYEQYF. The chain employs TRBV7-2 and TRBJ2-7; 8 bases line up with TRBD1. The CDR3 loop spans 15 amino acids. CDR1 SGHTA and CDR2 FQGNSA come from the germline V gene. Trimming at V came to 6 bases and at J to 2 bases, leaving 9 bases not matched to a gene.

The rearrangement links TRBV6-1 to TRBJ2-3; 8 bases align to TRBD1. J lost 4 bases, V lost 4 bases, and 4 bases had no gene match. This CDR3 is built from 14 residues. Germline lookup yields CDR1 MNHNS and CDR2 SASEGT. Here the CDR3 reads CASSVAGGADTQYF. CDR3 bases: TGTGCCAGCAGTGTTGCAGGGGGCGCAGATACGCAGTATTTT.

The chain is built from TRBV9 and TRBJ2-7; D is possibly TRBD2 (5 bases). Trimming left V 4 bases short and J 3 bases short, with 14 bases between. CDR1 SGDLS and CDR2 YYNGEE come from the germline V gene. The CDR3 covers 14 residues. In nucleotides, the CDR3 is TGTGCCAGCAGCCCCGGAGGTCTAATCTACGAGCAGTACTTC. Its translation is CASSPGGLIYEQYF.

This clone showed up just a few times. V usage is TRBV10-3 and J usage is TRBJ1-4; D gene ambiguous. Germline assignment: CDR1 ENHRY and CDR2 SYGVKD. V gave up 6 bases and J gave up 5 bases, with 16 bases separating them. The CDR3 loop spans 15 amino acids. CDR3 nucleotides: TGTGCCATCAGCCGTAGTCCTGATGTAAATGAAAAACTGTTTTTT. As protein: CAISRSPDVNEKLFF.

The chain combines TRBV4-3 with TRBJ2-3; TRBD2 matches 7 bases. The CDR3 has 16 residues. V was clipped by 0 bases and J by 2 bases; unmatched bases: 5. Germline V gene lookup returns CDR1 LGHNA and CDR2 YSLEER. The CDR3 DNA reads TGCGCCAGCAGCCAAGATCGGGGGGTAATCACAGATACGCAGTATTTT. This sequence encodes CASSQDRGVITDTQYF.

The chain carries TRBV5-1 and TRBJ1-2; 7 bases line up with TRBD1. This CDR3 has 13 residues. Germline CDR1 and CDR2: SGHRS and YFSETQ. V shed 0 bases, J shed 8 bases, and the junction held 4 bases outside the gene matches. The chain's CDR3 is CASSLEGAGGYTF. In DNA form, the CDR3 reads TGCGCCAGCAGCTTGGAGGGGGCTGGGGGCTACACCTTC.

This clone turned up a few times. The chain joins TRBV7-9 to TRBJ2-7; no reliable D call. The V gene lost 5 bases and the J gene lost 2 bases, with 13 bases spanning the gap. This CDR3 is 14 amino acids long. Looked up from germline, CDR1 is SEHNR and CDR2 is FQNEAQ (reference sequence). In DNA, the CDR3 is TGTGCCAGCAGCCCCCGGCAGGCAACCTACGAGCAGTACTTC. This codes for CASSPRQATYEQYF.

This clone was seen more than once but under ten times. At the DNA level, this CDR3 is encoded by other sequences in the same sample as well. The chain is built from TRBV29-1 and TRBJ1-1, with D unclear. The CDR3 extends over 13 amino acids. In germline, CDR1 is SQVTM, CDR2 ANQGSEA. V was cut by 1 base and J by 0 bases, with 6 bases left in between. CDR3: CSVEGRLNTEAFF. The CDR3 nucleotides read TGCAGCGTTGAAGGCAGGTTGAACACTGAAGCTTTCTTT.

The rearrangement uses TRBV5-5 and TRBJ1-5, with unresolved D. Germline-derived CDR1 and CDR2 are SGHKS and YYEKEE (reference sequence). The V end was cut by 2 bases, the J end by 3 bases, with 12 bases between. The CDR3 totals 15 residues. In DNA form, the CDR3 reads TGTGCCAGCAGCTTCCTAACGGGAAACAATCAGCCCCAGCATTTT. Translated: CASSFLTGNNQPQHF.

Turning to this clone: This sample also contains other DNA sequences that code for the same CDR3. The V call is TRBV2, the J call TRBJ1-1; TRBD1 agrees at 8 bases. V gave up 6 bases and J gave up 5 bases; unmatched junction bases: 8. Per the germline V gene, CDR1 is SNHLY and CDR2 is FYNNEI. CDR3 length equals 14 residues. The CDR3 loop reads CASSPGQGGTEAFF. Here the CDR3 DNA reads TGTGCCAGCAGCCCCGGACAGGGAGGGACTGAAGCTTTCTTT.

There are a few counts of this clone. V usage is TRBV19 and J usage is TRBJ1-1; TRBD1 is a possible D gene (6 bases). The V gene's germline CDR1 is LNHDA and CDR2 SQIVND (reference sequence). The length of the CDR3 is 14 residues. V lost 1 base and J lost 8, with 14 bases in between. Here the CDR3 reads CASSIANRVGEAFF. In DNA, the CDR3 is TGTGCCAGTAGTATAGCTAACAGGGTGGGGGAAGCTTTCTTT.